The 21 T cell receptor beta chains below were found in one sample sequenced in a study of metastatic and nonmetastatic thyroid tumors. Thyroid surgery was preceded by no treatment in any patient. TCRdb re-called clones from the PCR reads using MiXCR. In the table there are around 19,000 clones, 11% of which are singletons. The sample consisted of blood. These receptors came from a female donor with papillary thyroid cancer or a benign thyroid nodule (not recorded which). Some clones in this sample may be carry-over from other donors' samples.

J is TRBJ2-3 and V is TRBV20-1; the match to TRBD2 covers 8 bases. Trimming removed 1 base from V and 2 bases from J; junction bases left unmatched: 11. The CDR3 is 17 residues long. Germline V gene lookup returns CDR1 DFQATT and CDR2 SNEGSKA (reference sequence). This CDR3 is CSARGGIVAGPTDTQYF. In nucleotides, the CDR3 is TGCAGTGCTAGAGGAGGGATAGTAGCGGGACCCACAGATACGCAGTATTTT.

This clone was counted only a few times. This chain joins TRBV19 and TRBJ2-1; unclear D gene. The CDR3 runs to 10 residues. V was shortened by 7 bases and J by 8 bases, with 6 bases between the two germline ends. CDR1 LNHDA and CDR2 SQIVND come from the germline V gene (reference sequence). The CDR3 loop reads CASTGDEQFF. The CDR3 coding sequence is TGTGCCAGTACTGGGGATGAGCAGTTCTTC.

This clone was picked up many times. The chain has TRBV5-8 and TRBJ2-1, with 9 bases aligning to TRBD2. The V and J ends lost 7 bases and 9 bases, in that order; junction bases with no gene match: 11. The CDR3 is 14 amino acids. Germline V gives CDR1 SGHTS, CDR2 YDEGEE. The CDR3 protein is CASFEREAYREQFF. The CDR3 DNA sequence: TGTGCCAGCTTCGAGCGGGAGGCCTACCGTGAGCAGTTCTTC.

By share of the sample, this clone is medium-sized. This sequence joins TRBV6-1 and TRBJ2-7; TRBD1 is a possible D gene (5 bases). V lost 4 bases and J lost 3, with 7 bases in between. Germline CDR1 reads MNHNS; CDR2 reads SASEGT. The CDR3 is 12 amino acids. The CDR3 DNA reads TGTGCCAGCAGTGCAGACAGCTACGAGCAGTACTTC. Encoded protein: CASSADSYEQYF.

As regards this clone: It may be a read error: a sequence one base away is much more abundant. This sequence joins TRBV14 and TRBJ2-1; a possible D gene is TRBD2 (5 bases). Germline V CDR1 and CDR2: SGHDN, FVKESK. V lost 1 base and J 9 bases, leaving 25 bases between the germline ends. This CDR3 is 18 amino acids long. The CDR3 region is CASSQAHLARGPKGEQFF. The CDR3 region has the DNA TGTGCCAGCAGCCAAGCCCACTTAGCGAGAGGGCCGAAGGGTGAGCAGTTCTTC.

This clone was counted many times. The chain has TRBV5-1 and TRBJ1-6; no definite D call. This CDR3 contains 13 residues. Trimming pared 6 bases from V and 6 bases from J, leaving 10 bases between. CDR1 and CDR2 from the germline V gene are SGHRS and YFSETQ. The CDR3 reads CASTTAINSPLHF. CDR3 DNA: TGCGCCAGCACCACGGCGATTAATTCACCCCTCCACTTT.

This clone occurred many times. The chain recombines TRBV19 with TRBJ2-2; D uncertain. V was cut by 3 bases and J by 1 base, with 3 bases left in between. Germline lookup yields CDR1 LNHDA and CDR2 SQIVND (reference sequence). There are 13 residues in the CDR3. The CDR3 is CASSMGNTGELFF. As DNA, the CDR3 is TGTGCCAGTAGTATGGGGAACACCGGGGAGCTGTTTTTT.

This clone has a count of ten or more. The chain uses TRBV9 and TRBJ2-7; D possibly uses TRBD1 or TRBD2 (5 bases each). The germline gives CDR1 SGDLS, CDR2 YYNGEE. This CDR3 is built from 13 residues. V was pared by 5 bases and J by 2 bases, with 11 bases between. This CDR3 is CASSVMGAYEQYF. DNA of the CDR3: TGTGCCAGCAGTGTTATGGGGGCCTACGAGCAGTACTTC.

Many counts were recorded for this clone. The chain has TRBV5-4 and TRBJ2-7; no definite D call. V lost 4 bases and J 0 bases, leaving 11 bases between the germline ends. This CDR3 contains 14 residues. Looked up from germline, CDR1 is SGHNT and CDR2 is YYREEE (reference sequence). In DNA form, the CDR3 reads TGTGCCAGCAGCCCAAACCCGGGCTCCTACGAGCAGTACTTC. This gives the protein CASSPNPGSYEQYF.

This clone has ten or more counts. The chain is built from TRBV7-9 and TRBJ2-7, with D perhaps matching TRBD1 (6 bases). Trimming pared 5 bases from V and 2 bases from J, leaving 10 bases between. The CDR3 length is 13 residues. Germline V lookup: CDR1 SEHNR, CDR2 FQNEAQ (reference sequence). The CDR3 nucleotides read TGTGCCAGCAGCCCCAGGGGAACCTACGAGCAGTACTTC. This sequence encodes CASSPRGTYEQYF.

This clone was recorded once. An end of the junction does not agree with germline; a read error may underlie this. The chain couples TRBV19 to TRBJ2-2; 7 bases fit TRBD2. The germline gives CDR1 LNHDA, CDR2 SQIVND (reference sequence). This CDR3 comprises 15 residues. The CDR3 sequence: CASSSPSGGTGGLFF. CDR3 nucleotide sequence: TGTGCCAGTAGTTCCCCTAGCGGAGGGACCGGGGGGCTGTTTTTT.

This clone has ten or more counts. The chain is built from TRBV4-3 and TRBJ2-1, with a possible D match to TRBD2 (6 bases). The CDR3 extends over 17 amino acids. Germline V gene sequence: CDR1 LGHNA, CDR2 YSLEER. The ends were cut back, 0 bases at V and 0 bases at J, with 12 bases in the middle. The CDR3 loop reads CASSQDSGPSSYNEQFF. CDR3 DNA: TGCGCCAGCAGCCAAGATAGCGGCCCCAGCTCCTACAATGAGCAGTTCTTC.

In the case of this clone: The junction and the germline gene differ at one end; a read error may be behind it. This chain connects TRBV6-2 or TRBV6-3 to TRBJ2-2, with 7 positions matching TRBD1. Germline V gene lookup returns CDR1 MNHEY and CDR2 SVGEGT. The CDR3 has 17 residues. The CDR3 sequence: CASSYWKTGVDTGELFF. The DNA for the CDR3 is TGTGCCAGCAGTTACTGGAAAACAGGGGTAGACACCGGGGAGCTTTTTTTT.

V and J are TRBV5-1 and TRBJ2-7; weak D call: TRBD1 (6 bases). CDR1 is SGHRS, CDR2 YFSETQ, per germline. V was shortened by 4 bases and J by 5 bases, with 13 bases between the two germline ends. The CDR3 contains 13 residues. The CDR3 sequence: CASSSRGVDEQYF. The CDR3 nucleotides read TGCGCCAGCAGCAGCAGGGGCGTGGACGAGCAGTACTTC.

This clone came up many times. This rearrangement joins TRBV7-9 to TRBJ2-7; 7 positions agree with TRBD1. V lost 5 bases and J lost 3; bases outside the gene matches: 7. The CDR3 runs to 14 residues. Germline lookup yields CDR1 SEHNR and CDR2 FQNEAQ (reference sequence). The CDR3 region is CASSAQTGIYEQYF. The CDR3 DNA follows: TGTGCCAGCAGCGCCCAGACAGGGATCTACGAGCAGTACTTC.

This clone turned up a few times. This may be a read error, as it is one base from a much larger clone. This chain joins TRBV20-1 and TRBJ1-1; D is unresolved. The length of the CDR3 is 10 residues. Germline CDR1 DFQATT, CDR2 SNEGSKA (reference sequence). Written as DNA, the CDR3 is TGCAGTGCTGTGAACGCTGAAGCTTTCTTT. It codes for CSAVNAEAFF.

This clone was recorded many times. The chain links TRBV20-1 to TRBJ2-5, with D perhaps TRBD1 (5 bases). Trimming shortened V by 5 bases and J by 4 bases, and 11 bases separated the two germline ends. The germline gives CDR1 DFQATT, CDR2 SNEGSKA (reference sequence). The length of the CDR3 is 12 residues. The DNA for the CDR3 is TGCAGTGCTCGCAGGGCTACAGAGACCCAGTACTTC. This encodes CSARRATETQYF.

This clone was seen repeatedly, ten times or more. This chain joins TRBV6-1 and TRBJ1-4; TRBD1 matches at 10 bases. V lost 6 bases to trimming and J lost 5 bases; unmatched junction nucleotides: 12. The CDR3 has 17 residues. CDR1 is MNHNS, CDR2 SASEGT, per germline. CDR3 residues: CASRTTGQGIPNEKLFF. CDR3 bases: TGTGCCAGCAGAACTACGGGACAGGGGATCCCAAATGAAAAACTGTTTTTT.

Worth noting for this clone: A much larger clonotype is one base distant, so this may be a read error. The sample has other DNA sequences that encode this CDR3 too. This chain connects TRBV5-5 to TRBJ2-7; a possible D gene is TRBD2 (5 bases). V was trimmed by 2 bases and J by 4 bases, leaving 7 bases between them. This CDR3 is 12 amino acids long. The germline V gene encodes CDR1 SGHKS and CDR2 YYEKEE (reference sequence). CDR3 in DNA: TGTGCCAGCAGCTTCACGGGGTACGAGCAGTACTTC. Residues: CASSFTGYEQYF.

This clone was counted many times. This chain joins TRBV5-1 and TRBJ2-2; D ambiguous. There are 14 residues in the CDR3. V dropped 0 bases and J dropped 4 bases, with 7 bases sitting between them. Germline values: CDR1 SGHRS, CDR2 YFSETQ. CDR3 region: CASSLGSATGELFF. Written as DNA, the CDR3 is TGCGCCAGCAGCTTGGGTTCGGCCACCGGGGAGCTGTTTTTT.

This clone was counted a few times. This chain joins TRBV5-6 and TRBJ2-1; D gene ambiguous. Germline V gives CDR1 SGHDT, CDR2 YYEEEE. Trimming cost V 4 bases and J 10 bases, with 15 bases left between them. The length of the CDR3 is 13 residues. The CDR3 DNA reads as TGTGCCAGCAGCCCGACACCCCCCGGGGAGCAGTTCTTC. This translates into CASSPTPPGEQFF.